This section outlines one TCR beta chain sequence together with its context. The antigen is undetermined. The data belong to a study of cytomegalovirus exposure and HLA in healthy donors. Primers included in the PCR were 60 Vbeta and 13 Jbeta primers. Data came from immunoSEQ multiplex PCR; TCRdb stores just in-frame clones and leaves some out. Of about 140,000 clones in the sample, approximately 82% were seen once. CDR3 size: 15 residues. Unmatched junction bases numbered 10, after V lost 4 bases and J lost 4 bases. The germline CDR1 and CDR2 sequences are SQVTM and ANQGSEA. Broader study findings: Donors were assumed by presence/absence analyses to have roughly uniform sequencing depth.

This sequence originates from a man aged 25-45 years in good health and CMV-seropositive. The V gene is TRBV29-1, the J gene TRBJ1-3; TRBD1 agrees at 7 bases. Source material: PBMCs. The CDR3: CSVGTDRASGNTIYF. As DNA, the CDR3 is TGCAGCGTTGGGACCGACAGGGCTTCAGGAAACACCATATATTTT.